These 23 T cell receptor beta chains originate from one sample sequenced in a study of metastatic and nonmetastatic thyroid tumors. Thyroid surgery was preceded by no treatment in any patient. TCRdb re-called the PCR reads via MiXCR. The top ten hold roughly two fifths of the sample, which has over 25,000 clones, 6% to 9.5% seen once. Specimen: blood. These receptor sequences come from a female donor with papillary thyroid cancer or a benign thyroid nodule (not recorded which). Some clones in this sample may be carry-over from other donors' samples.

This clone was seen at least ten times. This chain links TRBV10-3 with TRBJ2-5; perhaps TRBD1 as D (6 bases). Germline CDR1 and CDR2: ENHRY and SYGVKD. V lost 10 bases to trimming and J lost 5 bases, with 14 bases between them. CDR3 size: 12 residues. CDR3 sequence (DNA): TGTGCCACCGCCTCAGGGGATGAGACCCAGTACTTC. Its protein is CATASGDETQYF.

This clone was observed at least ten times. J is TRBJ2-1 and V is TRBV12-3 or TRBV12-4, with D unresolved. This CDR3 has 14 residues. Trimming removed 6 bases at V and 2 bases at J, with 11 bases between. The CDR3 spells CASRVTATYNEQFF. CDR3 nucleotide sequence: TGTGCCAGCAGAGTAACTGCTACCTACAATGAGCAGTTCTTC.

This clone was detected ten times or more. CDR3 nucleotide sequence: TGTGCCAGCAGATCCCCGCGGGGGGGCGAAAACGACGAGCAGTACTTC. Its translation: CASRSPRGGENDEQYF. This chain links TRBV11-2 with TRBJ2-7; 9 bases fit TRBD2. This CDR3 region has 16 residues. CDR1 is SGHAT and CDR2 is FQNNGV in the germline V gene. The V and J ends lost 6 bases and 5 bases, in that order; junction bases with no gene match: 14. Drawing the rest from reference TRBV11-2 and TRBJ2-7, the complete variable domain is EAGVAQSPRYKIIEKRQSVAFWCNPISGHATLYWYQQILGQGPKLLIQFQNNGVVDDSQLPKDRFSAERLKGVDSTLKIQPAKLEDSAVYLCASRSPRGGENDEQYFGPGTRLTVT.

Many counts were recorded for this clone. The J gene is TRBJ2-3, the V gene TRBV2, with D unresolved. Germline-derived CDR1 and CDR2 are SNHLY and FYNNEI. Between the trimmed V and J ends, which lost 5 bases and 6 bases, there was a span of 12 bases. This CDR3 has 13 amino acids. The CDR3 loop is CASSSAAGDTQYF. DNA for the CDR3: TGTGCCAGCAGTTCGGCGGCCGGGGATACGCAGTATTTT. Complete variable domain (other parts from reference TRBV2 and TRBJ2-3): EPEVTQTPSHQVTQMGQEVILRCVPISNHLYFYWYRQILGQKVEFLVSFYNNEISEKSEIFDDQFSVERPDGSNFTLKIRSTKLEDSAMYFCASSSAAGDTQYFGPGTRLTVL.

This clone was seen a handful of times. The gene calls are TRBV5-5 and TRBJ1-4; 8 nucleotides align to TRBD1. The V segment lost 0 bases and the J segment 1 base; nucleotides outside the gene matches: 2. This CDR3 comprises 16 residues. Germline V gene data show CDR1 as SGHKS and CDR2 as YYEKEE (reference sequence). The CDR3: CASSLAGGGTNEKLFF. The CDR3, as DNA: TGTGCCAGCAGCTTGGCAGGGGGCGGAACTAATGAAAAACTGTTTTTT.

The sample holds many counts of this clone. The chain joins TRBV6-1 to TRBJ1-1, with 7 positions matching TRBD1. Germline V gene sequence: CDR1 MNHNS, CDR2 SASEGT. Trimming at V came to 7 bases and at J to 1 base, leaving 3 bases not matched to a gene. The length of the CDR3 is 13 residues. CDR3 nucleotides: TGTGCCAGCACCCAGGGGGAGAACACTGAAGCTTTCTTT. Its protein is CASTQGENTEAFF.

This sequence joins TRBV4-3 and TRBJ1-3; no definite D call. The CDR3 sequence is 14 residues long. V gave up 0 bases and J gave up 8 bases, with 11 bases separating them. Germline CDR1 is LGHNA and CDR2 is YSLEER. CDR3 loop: CASSQDLVGYTIYF. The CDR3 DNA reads TGCGCCAGCAGCCAAGATCTTGTGGGTTACACCATATATTTT.

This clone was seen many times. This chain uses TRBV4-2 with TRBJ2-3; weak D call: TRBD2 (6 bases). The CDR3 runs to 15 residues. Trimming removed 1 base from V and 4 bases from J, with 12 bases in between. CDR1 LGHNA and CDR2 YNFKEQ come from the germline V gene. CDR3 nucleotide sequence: TGTGCCAGCAGCCAAGCTAGCGCCGGAGCAGATACGCAGTATTTT. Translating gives CASSQASAGADTQYF.

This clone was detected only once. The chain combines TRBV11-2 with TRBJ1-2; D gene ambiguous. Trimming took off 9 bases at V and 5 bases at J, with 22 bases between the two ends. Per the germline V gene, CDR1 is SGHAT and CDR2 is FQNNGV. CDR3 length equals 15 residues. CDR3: CASSPQNQVGYGYTF. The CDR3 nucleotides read TGTGCCAGTAGCCCGCAGAACCAGGTGGGGTATGGCTACACCTTC.

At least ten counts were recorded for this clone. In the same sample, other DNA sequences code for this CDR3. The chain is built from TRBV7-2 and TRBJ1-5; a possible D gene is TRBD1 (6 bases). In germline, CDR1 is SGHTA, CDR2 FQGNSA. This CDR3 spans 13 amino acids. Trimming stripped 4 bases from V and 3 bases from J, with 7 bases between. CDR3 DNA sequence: TGTGCCAGCAGCTGGGGACACAATCAGCCCCAGCATTTT. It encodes CASSWGHNQPQHF.

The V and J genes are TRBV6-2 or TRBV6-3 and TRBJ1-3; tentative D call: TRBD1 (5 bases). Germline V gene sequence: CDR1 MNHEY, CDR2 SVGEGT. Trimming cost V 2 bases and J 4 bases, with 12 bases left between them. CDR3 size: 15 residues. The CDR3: CASSYGRTSGNTIYF. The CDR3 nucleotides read TGTGCCAGCAGTTACGGCCGGACATCCGGAAACACCATATATTTT.

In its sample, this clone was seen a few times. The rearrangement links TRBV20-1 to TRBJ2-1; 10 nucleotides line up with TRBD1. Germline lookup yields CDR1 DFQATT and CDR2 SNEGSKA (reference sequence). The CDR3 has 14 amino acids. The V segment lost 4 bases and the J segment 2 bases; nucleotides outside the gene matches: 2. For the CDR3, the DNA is TGCAGTGCTAAGGGGACAGGGGCCTACAATGAGCAGTTCTTC. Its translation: CSAKGTGAYNEQFF.

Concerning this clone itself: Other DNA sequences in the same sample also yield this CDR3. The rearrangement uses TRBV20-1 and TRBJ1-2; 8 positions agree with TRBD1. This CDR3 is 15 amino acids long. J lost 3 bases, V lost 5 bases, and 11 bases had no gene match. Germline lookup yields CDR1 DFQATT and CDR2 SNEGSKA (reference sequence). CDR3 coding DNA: TGCAGTGCTCAATTACAACCACAGGGGGACTATGGCTACACCTTC. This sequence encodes CSAQLQPQGDYGYTF.

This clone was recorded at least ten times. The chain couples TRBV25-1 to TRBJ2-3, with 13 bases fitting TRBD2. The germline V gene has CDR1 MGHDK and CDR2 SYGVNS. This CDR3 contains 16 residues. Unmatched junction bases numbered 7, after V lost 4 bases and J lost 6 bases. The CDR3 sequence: CASSVTSGGAEDTQYF. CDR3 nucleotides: TGTGCCAGCAGTGTTACTAGCGGGGGGGCAGAGGATACGCAGTATTTT.

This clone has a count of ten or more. The CDR3 nucleotides are TGTGCCAGCAGCTTAGCGGGAGGGCCCTACGAGCAGTACTTC. As protein: CASSLAGGPYEQYF. This rearrangement joins TRBV7-9 to TRBJ2-7; 7 bases line up with TRBD2. This CDR3 spans 14 amino acids. V trimming: 0 bases; J trimming: 2 bases; junction bases outside the gene matches: 1. Per the germline V gene, CDR1 is SEHNR and CDR2 is FQNEAQ (reference sequence).

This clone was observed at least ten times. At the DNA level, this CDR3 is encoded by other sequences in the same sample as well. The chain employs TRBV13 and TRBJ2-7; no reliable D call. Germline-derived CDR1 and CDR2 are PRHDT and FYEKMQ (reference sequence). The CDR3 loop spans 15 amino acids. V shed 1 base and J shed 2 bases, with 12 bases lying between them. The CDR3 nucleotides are TGTGCCAGCAGCTTAGAGAAATACGGAGCCTACGAGCAGTACTTC. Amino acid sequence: CASSLEKYGAYEQYF.

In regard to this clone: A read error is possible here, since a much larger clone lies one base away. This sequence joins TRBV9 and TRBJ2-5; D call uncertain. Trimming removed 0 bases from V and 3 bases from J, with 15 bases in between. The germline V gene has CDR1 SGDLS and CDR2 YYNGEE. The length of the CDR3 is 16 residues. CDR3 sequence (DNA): TGTGCCAGCAGCGTAGCCGGGTGGGCAGAAAAAGAGACCCAGTACTTC. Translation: CASSVAGWAEKETQYF.

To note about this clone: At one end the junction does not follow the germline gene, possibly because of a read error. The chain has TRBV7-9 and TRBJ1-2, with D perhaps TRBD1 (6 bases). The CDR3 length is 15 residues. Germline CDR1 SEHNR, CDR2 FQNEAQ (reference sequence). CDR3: CASRGGSVGSYGYTF. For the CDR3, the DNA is TGTGCCAGCAGAGGGGGGTCGGTTGGCTCCTATGGATACACCTTC.

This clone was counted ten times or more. In DNA, the CDR3 is TGTGCCAGTAGTATGGTTCGGGGGGTAACTGAAGCTTTCTTT. Its protein product is CASSMVRGVTEAFF. This sequence joins TRBV19 and TRBJ1-1; D might be TRBD1 (5 bases). Germline CDR1 LNHDA, CDR2 SQIVND (reference sequence). Deletions cut 3 bases from V and 5 bases from J, with 13 bases between. CDR3 length equals 14 residues.

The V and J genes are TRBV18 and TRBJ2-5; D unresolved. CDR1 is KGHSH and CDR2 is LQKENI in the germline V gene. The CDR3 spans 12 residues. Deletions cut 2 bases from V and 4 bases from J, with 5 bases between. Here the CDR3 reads CASSPEGETQYF. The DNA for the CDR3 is TGTGCCAGCTCACCAGAAGGAGAGACCCAGTACTTC.

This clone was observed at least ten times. The CDR3 region has the DNA TGTGCCAGCAGCGCCCCCGGGACAGGGGCTGAAAAACTGTTTTTT. This gives the protein CASSAPGTGAEKLFF. The gene calls are TRBV9 and TRBJ1-4; TRBD1 matches 10 bases. The junction had 6 bases not matched to a gene; V was cut back by 3 bases and J by 7 bases. This CDR3 comprises 15 residues. Germline V gene data show CDR1 as SGDLS and CDR2 as YYNGEE.

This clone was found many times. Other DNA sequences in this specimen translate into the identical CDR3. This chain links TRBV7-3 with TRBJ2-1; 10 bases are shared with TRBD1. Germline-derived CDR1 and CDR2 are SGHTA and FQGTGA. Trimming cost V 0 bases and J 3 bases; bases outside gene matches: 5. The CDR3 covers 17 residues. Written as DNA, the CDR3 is TGTGCCAGCAGCTTAACCGGGACAGGGGTCGGCTACAATGAGCAGTTCTTC. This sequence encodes CASSLTGTGVGYNEQFF.

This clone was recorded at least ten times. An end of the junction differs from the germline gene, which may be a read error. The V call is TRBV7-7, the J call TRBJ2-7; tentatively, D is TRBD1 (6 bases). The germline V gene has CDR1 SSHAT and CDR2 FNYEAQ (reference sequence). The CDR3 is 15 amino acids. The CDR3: CASSLGTLGVHEQYF. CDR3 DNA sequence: TGTGCTAGCAGCTTAGGGACACTGGGGGTCCACGAGCAGTACTTC.